This T cell receptor beta chain came from a study of cytomegalovirus exposure and HLA in healthy donors. Study summary: When about 400 donors were genotyped, roughly 78% of them were found to fall in the Caucasian-associated ancestry cluster.

The PCR contained 60 Vbeta and 13 Jbeta primers. Some clones are missing from TCRdb's copy, which holds only in-frame ones; the method was immunoSEQ multiplex PCR. This table has 130,000 to 150,000 clones, approximately 73% appearing once. Comment on this clone: Its target is not known.

Findings and caveats of the study: Across donors, presence/absence analyses took sequencing depth to be roughly uniform.

CDR3 length: 14 residues. Trimming removed 3 bases at V and 1 base at J, with 7 bases between. Germline V lookup: CDR1 SGHRS, CDR2 YFSETQ. This receptor was obtained from a human donor in good health. The sequenced sample was PBMCs. The chain couples TRBV5-1 to TRBJ2-2; a possible D gene is TRBD2 (5 bases). Here the CDR3 reads CASSSRENTGELFF. The CDR3 DNA follows: TGCGCCAGCAGCTCCCGGGAGAACACCGGGGAGCTGTTTTTT. The full variable domain, with the rest looked up from reference TRBV5-1 and TRBJ2-2, is KAGVTQTPRYLIKTRGQQVTLSCSPISGHRSVSWYQQTPGQGLQFLFEYFSETQRNKGNFPGRFSGRQFSNSRSEMNVSTLELGDSALYLCASSSRENTGELFFGEGSRLTVL.